These T cell receptor beta chains were read from a single sample in a study of cytotoxic CD8 clonotypes in ibrutinib-treated CLL. The repertoire was sequenced with immunoSEQ multiplex PCR; TCRdb's copy has only in-frame clones and lacks some. The table lists roughly 130,000 clones, about 80% of them singletons, with around 13% in the top ten. Sequencing was performed on PBMCs, taken after 12 months of ibrutinib treatment. Receptors originate from a human donor with chronic lymphocytic leukemia. Each CDR3 is given with its conserved first and last residue. The order of the fields is CDR3 length, V gene, clone size, J gene, CDR3 protein. A clone size is listed for some rows: how often the clone was seen (once, few, many), or a class if it is expanded.

CDR3 length: 16; V gene: TRBV19; clone size: .; J gene: TRBJ1-5; CDR3 protein: CASSIYLTGGNQPQHF
CDR3 length: 13; V gene: TRBV30; clone size: .; J gene: TRBJ1-2; CDR3 protein: CAWSAARGFGYTF
CDR3 length: 15; V gene: TRBV9; clone size: .; J gene: TRBJ1-1; CDR3 protein: CASSARGQPNTEAFF
CDR3 length: 12; V gene: TRBV25-1; clone size: .; J gene: TRBJ2-1; CDR3 protein: CASRARYNEQFF
CDR3 length: 15; V gene: TRBV10-3; clone size: .; J gene: TRBJ2-2; CDR3 protein: CAISELTGGTGELFF
CDR3 length: 15; V gene: TRBV7-2; clone size: .; J gene: TRBJ2-3; CDR3 protein: CASSLDTTSTDTQYF
CDR3 length: 15; V gene: TRBV6-5; clone size: .; J gene: TRBJ2-7; CDR3 protein: CASRDPRADSYEQYF
CDR3 length: 14; V gene: TRBV27; clone size: .; J gene: TRBJ1-2; CDR3 protein: CASSLDRGGYGYTF
CDR3 length: 17; V gene: TRBV11-2; clone size: .; J gene: TRBJ2-2; CDR3 protein: CASSLRPDRGQGGELFF
CDR3 length: 13; V gene: TRBV19; clone size: .; J gene: TRBJ2-1; CDR3 protein: CASSMPGYNEQFF
CDR3 length: 14; V gene: TRBV11-3; clone size: few; J gene: TRBJ1-1; CDR3 protein: CASSGSRTHTEAFF
CDR3 length: 15; V gene: TRBV4-2; clone size: few; J gene: TRBJ1-4; CDR3 protein: CASSQDHGTNEKLFF
CDR3 length: 12; V gene: TRBV30; clone size: .; J gene: TRBJ1-2; CDR3 protein: CAWGEADYGYTF
CDR3 length: 13; V gene: TRBV4-2; clone size: .; J gene: TRBJ1-2; CDR3 protein: CASSQVTGDGYTF
CDR3 length: 13; V gene: TRBV27; clone size: .; J gene: TRBJ2-7; CDR3 protein: CASSLSVAYEQYF
CDR3 length: 11; V gene: TRBV20-1; clone size: .; J gene: TRBJ2-5; CDR3 protein: CSATPPATQYF
CDR3 length: 14; V gene: TRBV5-6; clone size: .; J gene: TRBJ2-7; CDR3 protein: CASSPFAGKREQYF